The rows below give T cell receptor beta chains drawn from one sample of a study of blood T cell repertoires in COVID-19. Using immunoSEQ multiplex PCR, the repertoire was profiled, and TCRdb retains in-frame clones only, with some absent. Among 250,000 to 300,000 clones listed, 88% were seen once. Sequenced input: peripheral blood. These receptor sequences come from a woman younger than 45 who had recovered from COVID-19. The conserved cysteine and the conserved F or W are not part of the CDR3 here. D genes are given only for firm matches.

j_gene | d_gene | v_gene | CDR3aa
TRBJ1-1 | . | TRBV15 | ATSRDRTDLNTEAF
TRBJ2-2 | . | TRBV30 | AWSSMTGELF
TRBJ2-7 | TRBD2 | TRBV5-4 | ASSSGLAGGQQY
TRBJ2-4 | . | TRBV6-5 | ASTPSSGSKNIQY
TRBJ2-1 | TRBD2 | TRBV24-1 | ATSDPAPSGALNEQF
TRBJ2-1 | TRBD1 | TRBV7-3 | ASSRTGAEQF
TRBJ2-4 | . | TRBV5-1 | ASSLGPAKQNIQY
TRBJ2-6 | . | TRBV18 | ASSPVAASGANVLT
TRBJ2-7 | TRBD1 | TRBV13 | ASSLRDRAGEQY
TRBJ2-1 | TRBD2 | TRBV5-5 | ASSLRASGGNEQF
TRBJ1-2 | . | TRBV12-3/TRBV12-4 | ASSPRGANGYT
TRBJ2-4 | TRBD1 | TRBV6-1 | ASSEGQGGVIQY
TRBJ1-1 | . | TRBV6-5 | ASSYSPNMNTEAF
TRBJ1-5 | . | TRBV7-2 | ASSLVGGNSNQPQH
TRBJ2-1 | . | TRBV6-4 | ASSAGTYNEQF
TRBJ2-5 | TRBD2 | TRBV28 | ASSFGGGLGTQY
TRBJ1-6 | . | TRBV5-1 | ASSFMGSNSPLH
TRBJ2-3 | TRBD2 | TRBV4-2 | ASSQGLAGGPSTDTQY
TRBJ1-2 | . | TRBV28 | ASSYRVSYGYT
TRBJ2-2 | TRBD2 | TRBV3-1/TRBV3-2 | ASSHLAGGHTGELF
TRBJ2-3 | . | TRBV15 | ATSRGGFSTDTQY
TRBJ1-1 | . | TRBV7-9 | ASRQGDTEAF
TRBJ2-7 | TRBD1 | TRBV6-1 | ASSEGDSGTAYYEQY
TRBJ1-1 | . | TRBV7-2 | ASRRGPNTEAF
TRBJ2-5 | TRBD2 | TRBV5-1 | ASLLAGDETQY
TRBJ1-2 | . | TRBV4-1 | ASSQAGGNYGYT
TRBJ2-3 | TRBD2 | TRBV5-1 | ASSSVASSGADTQY
TRBJ2-5 | TRBD1 | TRBV18 | ASSRTGGRNTQETQY
TRBJ2-7 | TRBD1 | TRBV5-8 | ASSPRTGLYEQY
TRBJ1-5 | . | TRBV19 | ASSMRSGDQPQH
TRBJ2-7 | TRBD1 | TRBV7-2 | ASSFLAEWDRPTYEQY
TRBJ2-7 | . | TRBV20-1 | SAMLRDEQY
TRBJ1-1 | TRBD1 | TRBV19 | ASSNGGRRTGSMNTEAF
TRBJ2-5 | TRBD1 | TRBV30 | AWTRDSLQETQY
TRBJ2-1 | TRBD2 | TRBV6-5 | ASRTSGGPNEQF
TRBJ2-7 | . | TRBV27 | ASSSHQGYEQY
TRBJ1-2 | . | TRBV15 | ATSSRIPVGYT
TRBJ1-6 | TRBD1 | TRBV19 | ASRQAGTGNSPLH
TRBJ1-1 | . | TRBV4-3 | ASSQAVRGGSDTEAF
TRBJ2-2 | . | TRBV5-8 | ASSLVEFTGELF
TRBJ1-1 | . | TRBV6-5 | ASRRTANPTEAF
TRBJ1-1 | . | TRBV19 | ASSISRTNTEAF
TRBJ2-5 | TRBD1 | TRBV2 | ASKGTGGAETQY
TRBJ2-1 | . | TRBV9 | ASSVGPEQF
TRBJ1-6 | . | TRBV15 | ATSRDSGSNSPLH
TRBJ1-6 | . | TRBV7-3 | ASSRNPGYNSPLH
TRBJ2-7 | TRBD1 | TRBV23-1 | ASSPPKDRGFYEQY
TRBJ1-5 | . | TRBV4-2 | ASSQDSGGGQPQH